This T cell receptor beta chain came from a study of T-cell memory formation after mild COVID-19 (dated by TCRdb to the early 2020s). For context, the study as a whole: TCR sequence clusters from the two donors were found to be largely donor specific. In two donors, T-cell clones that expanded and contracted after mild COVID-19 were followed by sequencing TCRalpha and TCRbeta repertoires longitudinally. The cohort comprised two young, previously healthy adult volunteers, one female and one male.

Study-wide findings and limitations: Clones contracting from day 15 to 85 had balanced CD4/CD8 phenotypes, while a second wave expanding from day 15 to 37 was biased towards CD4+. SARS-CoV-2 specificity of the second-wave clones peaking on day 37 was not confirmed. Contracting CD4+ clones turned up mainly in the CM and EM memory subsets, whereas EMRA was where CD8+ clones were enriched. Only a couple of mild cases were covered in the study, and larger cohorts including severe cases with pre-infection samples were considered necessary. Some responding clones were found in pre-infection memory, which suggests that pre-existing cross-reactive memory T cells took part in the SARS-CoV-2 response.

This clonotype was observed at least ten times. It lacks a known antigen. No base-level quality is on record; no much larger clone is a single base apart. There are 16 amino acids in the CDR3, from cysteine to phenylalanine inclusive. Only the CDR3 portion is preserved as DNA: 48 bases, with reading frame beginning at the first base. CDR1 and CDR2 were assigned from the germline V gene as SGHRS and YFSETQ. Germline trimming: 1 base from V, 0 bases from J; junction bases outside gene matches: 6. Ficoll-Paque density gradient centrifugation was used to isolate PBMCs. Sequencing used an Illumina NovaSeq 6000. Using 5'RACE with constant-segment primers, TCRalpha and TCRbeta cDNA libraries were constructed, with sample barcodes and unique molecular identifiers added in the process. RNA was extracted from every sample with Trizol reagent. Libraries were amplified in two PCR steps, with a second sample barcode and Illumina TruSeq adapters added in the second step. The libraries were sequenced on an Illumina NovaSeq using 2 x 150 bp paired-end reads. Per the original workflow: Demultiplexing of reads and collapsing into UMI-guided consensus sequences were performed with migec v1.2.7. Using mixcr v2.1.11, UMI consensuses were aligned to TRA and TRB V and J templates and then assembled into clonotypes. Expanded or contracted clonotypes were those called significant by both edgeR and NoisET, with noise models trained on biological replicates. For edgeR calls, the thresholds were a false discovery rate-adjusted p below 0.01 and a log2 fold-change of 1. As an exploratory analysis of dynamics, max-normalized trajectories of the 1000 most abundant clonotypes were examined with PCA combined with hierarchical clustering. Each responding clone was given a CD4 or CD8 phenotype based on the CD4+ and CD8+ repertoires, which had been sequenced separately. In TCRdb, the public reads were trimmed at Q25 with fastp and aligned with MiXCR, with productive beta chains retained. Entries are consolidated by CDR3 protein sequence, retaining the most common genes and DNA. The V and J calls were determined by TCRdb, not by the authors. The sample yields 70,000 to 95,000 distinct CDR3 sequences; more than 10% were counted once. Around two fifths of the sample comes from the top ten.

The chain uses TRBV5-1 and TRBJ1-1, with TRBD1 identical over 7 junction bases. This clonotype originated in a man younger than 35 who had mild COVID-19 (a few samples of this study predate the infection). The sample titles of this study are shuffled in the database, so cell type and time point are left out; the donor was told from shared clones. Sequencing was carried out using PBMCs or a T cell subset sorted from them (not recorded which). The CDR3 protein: CASSLTSGGMNTEAFF. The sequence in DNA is TGCGCCAGCAGCTTGACGTCAGGGGGAATGAACACTGAAGCTTTCTTT.